These 7 T cell receptor beta chains came from one sample sequenced in a study of T cells in Graves' hyperthyroidism and ophthalmopathy. Template material for amplifying TCR beta CDR3 regions consisted of RNA transcripts. First-round RT-PCR with HTBI primers amplified the TCR CDR3 region. TCRdb independently ran MiXCR on the multiplex PCR reads; one entry per CDR3 protein. The sample gives roughly 500,000 distinct CDR3 sequences, around 16% of which show up once; approximately 30% is in the top ten. Sequenced: blood. These receptors were collected from a young woman with Graves' ophthalmopathy.

This clonotype was picked up a small number of times. The chain couples TRBV29-1 to TRBJ2-7, with 9 bases fitting TRBD1. The ends lost 7 bases at V and 4 bases at J; junction bases unmatched: 8. The V gene's germline CDR1 is SQVTM and CDR2 ANQGSEA. CDR3 size: 13 residues. The CDR3 DNA reads as TGCAGCGCCCAACGGGGACAGGGATACGAGCAGTACTTC. It encodes CSAQRGQGYEQYF.

The chain uses TRBV6-1 and TRBJ1-2, with D unresolved. CDR1 and CDR2 (germline): MNHNS, SASEGT. CDR3 length equals 14 residues. The V gene lost 4 bases and the J gene lost 2 bases, with 11 bases spanning the gap. The CDR3 reads CASSVAIRNYGYTF. The CDR3 coding sequence is TGTGCCAGCAGTGTCGCCATACGGAACTATGGCTACACCTTC.

The table lists this clonotype with many counts. The chain carries TRBV7-2 and TRBJ2-7; weak D call: TRBD1 (6 bases). The CDR3 length is 15 residues. Trimming pared 2 bases from V and 5 bases from J, leaving 16 bases between. The germline CDR1 and CDR2 sequences are SGHTA and FQGNSA. CDR3 amino acids: CASSLSPGAPNEQYF. CDR3 in DNA: TGTGCCAGCAGCTTAAGCCCAGGGGCGCCTAACGAGCAGTACTTC.

This clonotype was detected a few times. V is TRBV7-9 and J is TRBJ2-1; D remains unclear. CDR1 is SEHNR, CDR2 FQNEAQ, per germline (reference sequence). The CDR3 is 10 residues long. V dropped 3 bases and J dropped 10 bases, with 4 bases sitting between them. DNA of the CDR3: TGTGCCAGCAGCTTCGGGGAGCAGTTCTTC. Translated, it gives CASSFGEQFF.

Turning to this clonotype: This clone may be a read error of a much larger clone one base away. The chain uses TRBV5-8 and TRBJ1-5, with D unresolved. CDR1 is SGHTS and CDR2 is YDEGEE in the germline V gene. The CDR3 extends over 16 amino acids. CDR3 in DNA: TGTGCCAGCAGCTTGGGCGCGGGCCAAAGCAATCCGCCCCAGCATTTT. It translates to CASSLGAGQSNPPQHF.

There are many counts of this clonotype. V is TRBV18 and J is TRBJ1-5, with 7 nucleotides matching TRBD1. The CDR3 spans 14 residues. The germline V gene has CDR1 KGHSH and CDR2 LQKENI. V lost 6 bases, J lost 7 bases, and 9 bases stayed unmatched. The DNA for the CDR3 is TGTGCCAGCTCTCACGACAGGGAGGGACAGCCCCAGCATTTT. It yields the protein CASSHDREGQPQHF.

The sample holds a few counts of this clonotype. The rearrangement links TRBV7-9 to TRBJ2-1; 13 bases align to TRBD2. Trimming took 6 bases from V and 7 from J; bases not matched to a gene: 12. The CDR3 totals 17 residues. Germline V gene data show CDR1 as SEHNR and CDR2 as FQNEAQ (reference sequence). The CDR3 here is CASSLELAGGVRNEQFF. CDR3 bases: TGTGCCAGCAGTCTCGAACTAGCGGGAGGGGTTCGGAATGAGCAGTTCTTC.